The rows below give T cell receptor beta chains drawn from one sample of a study of radiotherapy plus CTLA-4 blockade in lung cancer. TCRdb keeps only in-frame clones here, not all; method: immunoSEQ multiplex PCR. The repertoire holds 95,000 to 150,000 clones, with approximately 90% as singletons. This specimen consisted of peripheral blood, obtained from a patient treated with radiotherapy plus ipilimumab. The receptor source for this set is a human donor with non-small cell lung cancer that progressed on radiotherapy plus ipilimumab. The CDR3 runs from the conserved cysteine through the conserved F or W. Each record gives: J gene, clone size, D gene, V gene, CDR3 protein, CDR3 DNA. A D gene is named only where the DNA matches it firmly. Clone size is stated in some rows and not others, as once, few, many or a class when expanded.

TRBJ2-1 | - | - | TRBV5-1 | CASREEGLHNEQFF | TGCGCCAGCAGGGAGGAGGGCCTCCACAATGAGCAGTTCTTC
TRBJ1-2 | - | - | TRBV7-3 | CASSLRGYQLDGYTF | TGTGCCAGCAGCTTAAGGGGATACCAGCTGGATGGCTACACCTTC
TRBJ2-7 | once | TRBD1 | TRBV27 | CAGSPKSGQVGFSYEQYF | TGTGCCGGCAGTCCTAAGTCCGGACAGGTTGGGTTCTCCTACGAGCAGTACTTC
TRBJ1-2 | - | - | TRBV5-8 | CASSRRDGNYGYTF | TGTGCCAGCAGCAGAAGGGACGGGAACTATGGCTACACCTTC
TRBJ2-1 | - | - | TRBV9 | CASSVGGHSSYNEQFF | TGTGCCAGCAGCGTAGGGGGCCACAGCTCCTACAATGAGCAGTTCTTC
TRBJ2-1 | - | TRBD1 | TRBV15 | CATSRRQGPNNEQFF | TGCGCCACCAGCAGACGACAGGGCCCAAACAATGAGCAGTTCTTC
TRBJ2-1 | - | - | TRBV5-6 | CASSLELYNEQFF | TGTGCCAGCAGCTTAGAACTATACAATGAGCAGTTCTTC
TRBJ2-1 | - | TRBD2 | TRBV7-3 | CASSLNAGGKQFF | TGTGCCAGCAGCTTAAATGCGGGAGGGAAGCAGTTCTTC
TRBJ2-2 | once | - | TRBV5-1 | CASSFGGSGTGELFF | TGCGCCAGCAGCTTTGGGGGTTCGGGGACCGGGGAGCTGTTTTTT
TRBJ1-5 | - | TRBD1 | TRBV5-6 | CASSSGQVNQPQHF | TGTGCCAGCAGCTCGGGACAGGTAAATCAGCCCCAGCATTTT
TRBJ2-5 | - | TRBD2 | TRBV19 | CASSILADVSETQYF | TGTGCCAGTAGTATTCTAGCGGACGTATCGGAGACCCAGTACTTC
TRBJ1-2 | - | - | TRBV10-3 | CAISEGPGGYTF | TGTGCCATCAGTGAAGGACCTGGGGGCTACACCTTC
TRBJ2-5 | - | - | TRBV28 | CASSRRLQETQYF | TGTGCCAGCAGTCGCAGACTGCAAGAGACCCAGTACTTC
TRBJ1-4 | - | - | TRBV2 | CASSEGGAANEKLFF | TGTGCCAGCAGTGAAGGGGGGGCGGCTAATGAAAAACTGTTTTTT
TRBJ1-3 | - | - | TRBV9 | CASSVDQGKAGNTIYF | TGTGCCAGCAGCGTCGACCAGGGGAAAGCGGGAAACACCATATATTTT
TRBJ2-3 | - | TRBD2 | TRBV2 | CASSDGLAVHGTQYF | TGTGCCAGCAGTGACGGACTAGCGGTTCATGGTACGCAGTATTTT
TRBJ2-7 | - | - | TRBV6-6 | CASSYSVRARQYF | TGTGCCAGCAGTTACTCGGTGAGGGCTAGGCAGTACTTC
TRBJ2-4 | - | - | TRBV2 | CASSEGGAKNIQYF | TGTGCCAGCAGTGAAGGGGGGGCCAAAAACATTCAGTACTTC
TRBJ2-7 | - | - | TRBV11-3 | CASSLGLGQSYEQYF | TGTGCCAGCAGCTTAGGGCTAGGACAGTCCTACGAGCAGTACTTC
TRBJ2-2 | - | - | TRBV6-1 | CASSARDTYTGELFF | TGTGCCAGCAGTGCTAGGGACACTTACACCGGGGAGCTGTTTTTT
TRBJ2-3 | - | - | TRBV6-5 | CASSLLPGHQVYF | TGTGCCAGCAGTTTGTTACCGGGACACCAGGTCTATTTT
TRBJ1-3 | - | - | TRBV19 | CATEQGAGNTIYF | TGTGCCACCGAACAGGGCGCTGGAAACACCATATATTTT